This T cell receptor beta chain was documented in a study of shared clonotypes between healthy human individuals. Study-level background: In total, the donors were a couple of women and three men aged 18 to 49. There were three CD4 naive, three CD4 memory, two CD8 naive and one CD8 memory plates per donor.

The repertoire was sequenced with immunoSEQ multiplex PCR; TCRdb's copy has only in-frame clones and lacks some. The table has 950,000 to 1,300,000 clones, about 74% seen once. Both subsets, CD45RA+ naive and CD45RA-negative memory, were split from the CD4+ cells. The germline CDR1 and CDR2 sequences are SNHLY and FYNNEI. V lost 5 bases to trimming and J lost 0 bases, with 14 bases between them. The CDR3 runs to 17 residues. The receptor comes from a young man in good health. The chain uses TRBV2 and TRBJ1-6; D is ambiguous. The sample taken for sequencing was memory CD4+ T cells sorted from blood. Subset denoted: CD45RA-negative fraction. The CDR3 sequence: CASSPSWSVSYNSPLHF. The CDR3 coding sequence is TGTGCCAGCAGTCCCAGCTGGTCGGTCTCCTATAATTCACCCCTCCACTTT.